The rows below give T cell receptor beta chains drawn from one sample of a study of blood T cell repertoires in COVID-19. Here immunoSEQ multiplex PCR was the method, and the copy in TCRdb shows in-frame clones only, minus some. This table has approximately 150,000 clones, around 80% appearing once. The specimen sequenced was PBMCs or T cells enriched from blood (not recorded which). Source of these receptors: a man between 65 and 85 years old who had been exposed to COVID-19. Each CDR3 is given with its conserved first and last residue. The order of the fields is V gene, J gene, CDR3 protein.

v_call: TRBV14
j_call: TRBJ2-5
cdr3_aa: CASSHNFFGGDGGETQYF

v_call: TRBV28
j_call: TRBJ1-2
cdr3_aa: CASYLGGAVGYTF

v_call: TRBV11-2
j_call: TRBJ2-1
cdr3_aa: CASSLAGGTISEQFF

v_call: TRBV5-8
j_call: TRBJ1-2
cdr3_aa: CASSLYGYTF

v_call: TRBV4-3
j_call: TRBJ2-5
cdr3_aa: CASSQTPGKETQYF

v_call: TRBV28
j_call: TRBJ1-2
cdr3_aa: CASSRDRGYGYTF

v_call: TRBV9
j_call: TRBJ1-1
cdr3_aa: CASSFRQIEAFF

v_call: TRBV2
j_call: TRBJ2-2
cdr3_aa: CASSGTGTGGSRNTGELFF

v_call: TRBV7-6
j_call: TRBJ2-2
cdr3_aa: CASRLLQGSDTGELFF

v_call: TRBV14
j_call: TRBJ2-1
cdr3_aa: CASSQELGVLVHNEQFF

v_call: TRBV28
j_call: TRBJ1-6
cdr3_aa: CASSLYRSLNSPLHF

v_call: TRBV2
j_call: TRBJ1-2
cdr3_aa: CASMARLNYGYTF

v_call: TRBV29-1
j_call: TRBJ1-2
cdr3_aa: CSVEPIPGLRLTNYGYTF

v_call: TRBV5-8
j_call: TRBJ2-1
cdr3_aa: CASSSVRTSGSYNEQFF

v_call: TRBV27
j_call: TRBJ1-1
cdr3_aa: CASSLSATLNTEAFF

v_call: TRBV11-2
j_call: TRBJ2-3
cdr3_aa: CASSWGVRTDTQYF